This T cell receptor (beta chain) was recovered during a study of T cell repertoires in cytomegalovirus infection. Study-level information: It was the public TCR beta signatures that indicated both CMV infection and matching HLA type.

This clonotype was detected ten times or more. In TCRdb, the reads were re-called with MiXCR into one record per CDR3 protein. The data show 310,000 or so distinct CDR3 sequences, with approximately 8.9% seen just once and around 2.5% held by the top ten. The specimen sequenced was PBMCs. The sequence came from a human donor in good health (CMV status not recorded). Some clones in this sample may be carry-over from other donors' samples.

Here the CDR3 DNA reads TGTGCCAGCAGTGAAGGAGTTCACCGGGACTCCCGCCCTGGGGCCAACGTCCTGACTTTC. This encodes CASSEGVHRDSRPGANVLTF. J is TRBJ2-6 and V is TRBV2, with TRBD2 as a possible D gene (6 bases). This CDR3 spans 20 amino acids. Germline V gives CDR1 SNHLY, CDR2 FYNNEI. V was cut by 1 base and J by 2 bases, with 21 bases left in between.